This is a list of T cell receptor beta chains from one sample in a study of blood T cell repertoires in COVID-19. Sequencing used immunoSEQ multiplex PCR; TCRdb keeps in-frame clones, though not all of them. The sample has 150,000 to 200,000 clones; 86% are singletons. Sequenced sample: peripheral blood. These receptors were taken from a man aged 50 to 59 with active or convalescent COVID-19. Each CDR3 is given with its conserved first and last residue. The D gene is left open where the match is weak.

j_call	d_call	v_call	cdr3_aa
TRBJ1-6	NA	TRBV7-9	CASSADNSPLHF
TRBJ2-3	NA	TRBV30	CAWIYGHSSTDTQYF
TRBJ1-2	NA	TRBV11-1	CASSSQGNYGYTF
TRBJ2-7	NA	TRBV3-1/TRBV3-2	CASSTTSGYEQYF
TRBJ2-5	NA	TRBV10-3	CAISDRDQETQYF
TRBJ2-5	TRBD1	TRBV6-5	CASSTGQGETQYF
TRBJ2-2	NA	TRBV29-1	CSVEVLQTNTGELFF
TRBJ1-1	NA	TRBV5-5	CASSWGGGKGNTEAFF
TRBJ2-1	TRBD2	TRBV27	CASSLQLAGEQFF
TRBJ1-5	NA	TRBV3-1/TRBV3-2	CASSQGFGKQPQHF
TRBJ1-1	TRBD1	TRBV5-1	CASSSGGEAFF
TRBJ2-3	TRBD2	TRBV11-2	CASSLDSGRGTTDTQYF
TRBJ1-1	NA	TRBV6-5	CASSYLGEDTEAFF
TRBJ2-3	TRBD1	TRBV13	CASSSQGAGDTQYF
TRBJ2-2	TRBD1	TRBV7-7	CASSSGQGVNTGELFF
TRBJ1-5	TRBD1	TRBV30	CAWSVGQGGNQPQHF
TRBJ2-5	NA	TRBV19	CASSLGRAETQYF
TRBJ2-2	TRBD1	TRBV10-3	CAIGGTGDTGELFF
TRBJ1-3	NA	TRBV9	CASSHGQLVSGNTIYF
TRBJ1-1	NA	TRBV3-1/TRBV3-2	CASSQAGLNTEAFF
TRBJ1-2	TRBD1	TRBV6-6	CASSPGRGPDGYTF
TRBJ2-7	TRBD2	TRBV19	CASTPSGGRFHEQYF
TRBJ1-4	NA	TRBV7-9	CASSSSGGKGEKLFF
TRBJ2-1	NA	TRBV14	CASSQRIGLASSYNEQFF
TRBJ1-1	NA	TRBV19	CASSRLQPTNTEAFF
TRBJ2-1	TRBD1	TRBV6-6	CASRSGQGYNEQFF
TRBJ1-2	NA	TRBV18	CASSPDYYGYTF
TRBJ1-5	NA	TRBV19	CASQDYSNQPQHF
TRBJ2-7	TRBD2	TRBV18	CASSPPGTSGYEQYF
TRBJ1-2	NA	TRBV28	CASSLYEGGYTF
TRBJ2-3	NA	TRBV4-1	CASSQIIADTQYF
TRBJ2-1	TRBD1	TRBV28	CASRRETGGLVNEQFF
TRBJ1-3	TRBD1	TRBV5-1	CASGAGDSSGNTIYF
TRBJ2-1	NA	TRBV4-2	CASSQERGTSGVAEQFF
TRBJ2-7	NA	TRBV7-3	CASSFNRAHEQYF
TRBJ2-1	TRBD1	TRBV24-1	CATSDLRQGAYNEQFF
TRBJ1-4	TRBD1	TRBV19	CASSIEGQGFANEKLFF
TRBJ2-7	NA	TRBV5-6	CASSLDSSSSYEQYF
TRBJ2-7	NA	TRBV5-6	CASSGSSYEQYF
TRBJ1-5	TRBD1	TRBV7-9	CASSSQGGTGPQHF
TRBJ1-2	TRBD1	TRBV28	CASRTGNDYGYTF
TRBJ1-3	TRBD1	TRBV3-1/TRBV3-2	CASSLQGANTIYF
TRBJ2-1	NA	TRBV30	CAWRTGTLNEQFF
TRBJ2-1	NA	TRBV20-1	CSAPRYNEQFF
TRBJ2-2	NA	TRBV5-5	CATAAPNTGELFF
TRBJ1-6	NA	TRBV12-3/TRBV12-4	CASSPRENSPLHF
TRBJ1-1	NA	TRBV3-1/TRBV3-2	CASSPTDRLNTEAFF
TRBJ2-2	NA	TRBV7-7	CASINRVTGELFF
TRBJ1-2	NA	TRBV3-1/TRBV3-2	CASSRLTGGRGYTF
TRBJ1-1	NA	TRBV28	CASSLSYGSNTEAFF
TRBJ1-6	NA	TRBV3-1/TRBV3-2	CASSRKGGDNSPLHF